These T cell receptor beta chains were read from a single sample in a study of blood T cell repertoires in COVID-19. TCRdb's table, derived via immunoSEQ multiplex PCR, lists solely in-frame clones and lacks some. The table includes 250,000 to 300,000 clones, roughly 89% detected once. The sequencing sample was made of PBMCs or T cells enriched from blood (not recorded which). The receptor set was obtained from a woman aged 60 to 75 who had recovered from COVID-19. Each CDR3 is given with its conserved first and last residue. D genes are given only for firm matches. The listing skips clone size in some rows; elsewhere it reads once, few, many or a size class.

v_gene: TRBV7-3; abundance: .; j_gene: TRBJ2-1; d_gene: .; CDR3nt: TGTGCCAGCAGCTCCAACACCAACAATGAGCAGTTCTTC; CDR3aa: CASSSNTNNEQFF
v_gene: TRBV2; abundance: once; j_gene: TRBJ1-2; d_gene: .; CDR3nt: TGTGCCAGCAGCGCCTGGACAGCCTGGGGCTACACCTTC; CDR3aa: CASSAWTAWGYTF
v_gene: TRBV19; abundance: .; j_gene: TRBJ2-1; d_gene: TRBD2; CDR3nt: TGTGCCAGTAGTTTCCAGACTAGCGGGAGGATGTATGAGCAGTTCTTC; CDR3aa: CASSFQTSGRMYEQFF
v_gene: TRBV7-3; abundance: .; j_gene: TRBJ2-7; d_gene: TRBD1; CDR3nt: TGTGCCAGCAGCTTAGGGTCGACAGGGGTGGGGGAGCAGTACTTC; CDR3aa: CASSLGSTGVGEQYF
v_gene: TRBV30; abundance: .; j_gene: TRBJ1-3; d_gene: .; CDR3nt: TGTGCCTTAGGGGGGGGCTATGGAAACACCATATATTTT; CDR3aa: CALGGGYGNTIYF
v_gene: TRBV7-3; abundance: once; j_gene: TRBJ2-3; d_gene: .; CDR3nt: TGTGCCAGCAGCCCCGGGACACCATCCACAGATACGCAGTATTTT; CDR3aa: CASSPGTPSTDTQYF
v_gene: TRBV18; abundance: .; j_gene: TRBJ2-7; d_gene: .; CDR3nt: TGTGCCAGCTCACCACCGGGGAGTTACGAGCAGTACTTC; CDR3aa: CASSPPGSYEQYF
v_gene: TRBV19; abundance: .; j_gene: TRBJ2-3; d_gene: .; CDR3nt: TGTGCCAGTAGTATACAGGTAACAGATACGCAGTATTTT; CDR3aa: CASSIQVTDTQYF
v_gene: TRBV2; abundance: .; j_gene: TRBJ2-1; d_gene: TRBD2; CDR3nt: TGTGCCAGCAGTGCCTCTAGCGGCAGGAATCTAGAGCAGTTCTTC; CDR3aa: CASSASSGRNLEQFF
v_gene: TRBV2; abundance: once; j_gene: TRBJ2-1; d_gene: .; CDR3nt: TGTGCCAGCAGTGAATTACAGATTACGGATGAGCAGTTCTTC; CDR3aa: CASSELQITDEQFF
v_gene: TRBV5-1; abundance: .; j_gene: TRBJ2-5; d_gene: TRBD1; CDR3nt: TGCGCCAGCAGCTCCAGCAGGGGGCCAGAGACCCAGTACTTC; CDR3aa: CASSSSRGPETQYF
v_gene: TRBV15; abundance: .; j_gene: TRBJ1-5; d_gene: .; CDR3nt: TGTGCCACCAGCAAGGACAAGTATAGCAATCAGCCCCAGCATTTT; CDR3aa: CATSKDKYSNQPQHF
v_gene: TRBV30; abundance: .; j_gene: TRBJ2-7; d_gene: .; CDR3nt: TGTGCCTGGAGTGTGAGCTACGAGCAGTACTTC; CDR3aa: CAWSVSYEQYF
v_gene: TRBV10-2; abundance: .; j_gene: TRBJ1-2; d_gene: TRBD1; CDR3nt: TGCGCCAGCAGGGGACAGGGAGGCACTAATAACTATGGCTACACCTTC; CDR3aa: CASRGQGGTNNYGYTF
v_gene: TRBV7-8; abundance: once; j_gene: TRBJ2-1; d_gene: .; CDR3nt: TGTGCCAGCAGCAGAGGCGACCTCTCAGGAAACAATGAGCAGTTCTTC; CDR3aa: CASSRGDLSGNNEQFF
v_gene: TRBV5-1; abundance: .; j_gene: TRBJ2-5; d_gene: TRBD1; CDR3nt: TGCGCCAGCAGCTTAGGGACAGGGGTTGAGACCCAGTACTTC; CDR3aa: CASSLGTGVETQYF
v_gene: TRBV19; abundance: .; j_gene: TRBJ1-6; d_gene: .; CDR3nt: TGTGCCAGTAGCCCCCCACAGGGTTCACCCCTCCACTTT; CDR3aa: CASSPPQGSPLHF
v_gene: TRBV5-1; abundance: .; j_gene: TRBJ2-1; d_gene: TRBD2; CDR3nt: TGCGCCAGCAGCTTGGCACCTCCGGGACTAGCGGGAGCGAATGAGCAGTTCTTC; CDR3aa: CASSLAPPGLAGANEQFF
v_gene: TRBV9; abundance: .; j_gene: TRBJ1-2; d_gene: .; CDR3nt: TGTGCCAGCAGGCGGAATGGCTACACCTTC; CDR3aa: CASRRNGYTF
v_gene: TRBV28; abundance: once; j_gene: TRBJ2-7; d_gene: .; CDR3nt: TGTGCCAGCAGTTTATATATGGGGAGCGAGCAGTACTTC; CDR3aa: CASSLYMGSEQYF
v_gene: TRBV6-4; abundance: .; j_gene: TRBJ2-1; d_gene: TRBD1; CDR3nt: TGTGCCAGCAGTGACGAGACAGGGGGATACAATGAGCAGTTCTTC; CDR3aa: CASSDETGGYNEQFF
v_gene: TRBV5-1; abundance: .; j_gene: TRBJ1-1; d_gene: TRBD1; CDR3nt: TGCGCCAGCAGCTTACAGGGGGCGGGAATGAACACTGAAGCTTTCTTT; CDR3aa: CASSLQGAGMNTEAFF
v_gene: TRBV6-5; abundance: few; j_gene: TRBJ2-7; d_gene: .; CDR3nt: TGTGCCAGCACCATTTCAAAGGCGACTTTCTACGAGCAGTACTTC; CDR3aa: CASTISKATFYEQYF
v_gene: TRBV3-1/TRBV3-2; abundance: .; j_gene: TRBJ1-2; d_gene: .; CDR3nt: TGTGCCAGCAGCCAAGGGGAGGCGGGTGGCTACACCTTC; CDR3aa: CASSQGEAGGYTF
v_gene: TRBV9; abundance: .; j_gene: TRBJ2-1; d_gene: TRBD2; CDR3nt: TGTGCCAGCAGCTCTGGACTAGCTGAGAGGACGTTCTTC; CDR3aa: CASSSGLAERTFF
v_gene: TRBV9; abundance: .; j_gene: TRBJ2-7; d_gene: .; CDR3nt: TGTGCCAGCAGCGTAAGCCCACCAGGGAGGTACGAGCAGTACTTC; CDR3aa: CASSVSPPGRYEQYF
v_gene: TRBV29-1; abundance: .; j_gene: TRBJ2-1; d_gene: TRBD2; CDR3nt: TGCAGCGTTGAGGGACTAGCGGCCAATGAGCAGTTCTTC; CDR3aa: CSVEGLAANEQFF
v_gene: TRBV9; abundance: .; j_gene: TRBJ2-5; d_gene: TRBD1; CDR3nt: TGTGCCAGCAGCGTAGGGGACAGGGGGATTTATGAGACCCAGTACTTC; CDR3aa: CASSVGDRGIYETQYF
v_gene: TRBV28; abundance: once; j_gene: TRBJ1-5; d_gene: .; CDR3nt: TGTGCCAGCAGTTTAACGGGTCAGCCCCAGCATTTT; CDR3aa: CASSLTGQPQHF
v_gene: TRBV28; abundance: .; j_gene: TRBJ2-1; d_gene: .; CDR3nt: TGTGCCAGCAGTTTAATAAATGAGCAGTTCTTC; CDR3aa: CASSLINEQFF
v_gene: TRBV18; abundance: .; j_gene: TRBJ1-4; d_gene: TRBD1; CDR3nt: TGTGCCAGCTCATCTGGGACAGGGGTAAAGGAAAAACTGTTTTTT; CDR3aa: CASSSGTGVKEKLFF
v_gene: TRBV30; abundance: .; j_gene: TRBJ1-1; d_gene: .; CDR3nt: TGTGCCTGTAGTTTCCGAGGGGGATTCGTGTCCGTGAACACTGAAGCTTTCTTT; CDR3aa: CACSFRGGFVSVNTEAFF
v_gene: TRBV28; abundance: .; j_gene: TRBJ2-5; d_gene: .; CDR3nt: TGTGCCAGCAGTTTATCCGGCGGTATAGAGACCCAGTACTTC; CDR3aa: CASSLSGGIETQYF
v_gene: TRBV5-6; abundance: .; j_gene: TRBJ2-7; d_gene: TRBD2; CDR3nt: TGTGCCAGCAGCTTGCCGGGGGGGACCTACGAGCAGTACTTC; CDR3aa: CASSLPGGTYEQYF